The 23 T cell receptor beta chains below were found in one sample sequenced in a study of B cell selection in AIRE deficiency. Sorted regulatory T cells were CD4-positive, CD25-high and CD127-low or negative. Some clones are missing from TCRdb's copy, which holds only in-frame ones; the method was immunoSEQ multiplex PCR. This sample has tens of thousands of clones, with roughly 91% found just once. Sequencing used CD4+CD25+ Tregs sorted from PBMCs. These receptors originate from a human donor in good health.

V is TRBV20-1 and J is TRBJ2-4; D uncertain. The CDR3 length is 11 residues. Germline CDR1 DFQATT, CDR2 SNEGSKA (reference sequence). The ends were cut back, 6 bases at V and 12 bases at J, with 15 bases in the middle. Here the CDR3 DNA reads TGCAGTGCGGGAAGTTCGGTCAGTCAGTACTTC. Its translation is CSAGSSVSQYF.

Of note for this clone: The junction shows a germline mismatch at one end, possibly a read error. The J gene is TRBJ2-5, the V gene TRBV7-6; no clear D gene. CDR3 length: 12 residues. Germline V CDR1 and CDR2: SGHVS, FNYEAQ. The CDR3: CASSLTQQTQYF. The DNA for the CDR3 is TGTGCCAGCAGCTTGACCCAACAGACCCAGTACTTC.

V gene TRBV4-2 combines with J gene TRBJ2-1; D uncertain. Trimming removed 4 bases at V and 8 bases at J, with 9 bases between. This CDR3 is built from 12 residues. The germline CDR1 and CDR2 sequences are LGHNA and YNFKEQ. CDR3 coding DNA: TGTGCCAGCAGCCCGACACCGGATGAGCAGTTCTTC. Translating it yields CASSPTPDEQFF.

This clone is a singleton in its sample. The chain employs TRBV18 and TRBJ1-2; unclear D gene. The V gene's germline CDR1 is KGHSH and CDR2 LQKENI. The CDR3 covers 14 residues. V was shortened by 0 bases and J by 11 bases, with 16 bases between the two germline ends. Here the CDR3 reads CASSPPSERALYTF. The CDR3 DNA reads TGTGCCAGCTCACCACCGTCAGAACGGGCTTTATACACCTTC.

The chain is built from TRBV11-3 and TRBJ2-7; unclear D gene. Germline V gene sequence: CDR1 SGHNT, CDR2 YENEEA. V was clipped by 2 bases and J by 2 bases, with 10 bases between them. The CDR3 spans 14 residues. CDR3: CASSLPTVTYEQYF. The DNA of the CDR3 is TGTGCCAGCAGCTTACCGACCGTAACCTACGAGCAGTACTTC. Using reference TRBV11-3 and TRBJ2-7 for the parts outside the CDR3, the full variable domain is EAGVVQSPRYKIIEKKQPVAFWCNPISGHNTLYWYLQNLGQGPELLIRYENEEAVDDSQLPKDRFSAERLKGVDSTLKIQPAELGDSAVYLCASSLPTVTYEQYFGPGTRLTVT.

This clone has only one observation. The chain combines TRBV5-1 with TRBJ1-2, with D maybe TRBD1 (6 bases). The CDR3 consists of 14 residues. V lost 2 bases and J lost 5, with 13 bases in between. Germline CDR1 SGHRS, CDR2 YFSETQ. The DNA of the CDR3 is TGCGCCAGCAGCTTTACAGGGAGTAGGTATGGCTACACCTTC. This codes for CASSFTGSRYGYTF.

The rearrangement uses TRBV7-6 and TRBJ1-4, with 8 bases identical to TRBD1. Germline V gene data show CDR1 as SGHVS and CDR2 as FNYEAQ. The CDR3 has 16 amino acids. V shed 5 bases and J 8 bases; nucleotides not matched to a gene: 13. The chain's CDR3 is CASSAKPGQVTEKLFF. The CDR3 nucleotides read TGTGCCAGCAGCGCAAAGCCGGGACAGGTGACAGAAAAACTGTTTTTT.

The chain is built from TRBV19 and TRBJ1-1; D gene unclear. In germline, CDR1 is LNHDA, CDR2 SQIVND (reference sequence). The ends were cut back, 5 bases at V and 4 bases at J, with 11 bases in the middle. CDR3 length equals 13 residues. CDR3 in amino acids: CASSALGRTEAFF. For the CDR3, the DNA is TGTGCCAGTAGTGCCCTCGGGCGCACTGAAGCTTTCTTT.

Worth noting for this clone: One junction end disagrees with the germline gene, perhaps due to a read error. J is TRBJ2-1 and V is TRBV11-2; D uncertain. This CDR3 is built from 13 residues. Germline lookup yields CDR1 SGHAT and CDR2 FQNNGV. CDR3 sequence (DNA): TGTGCCAGCAGCTTGAGACGGTACAATGAGCGGTTCTTC. Translation: CASSLRRYNERFF.

The chain has TRBV27 and TRBJ1-2; 7 nucleotides match TRBD1. Per the germline V gene, CDR1 is MNHEY and CDR2 is SMNVEV (reference sequence). V lost 2 bases, J lost 4 bases, and 1 base stayed unmatched. The CDR3 runs to 13 residues. CDR3 amino acids: CASSLGTAYGYTF. CDR3 coding DNA: TGTGCCAGCAGTTTAGGGACAGCCTATGGCTACACCTTC.

This clone has only one observation. The chain couples TRBV25-1 to TRBJ2-2; D might be TRBD1 (5 bases). The CDR3 has 15 residues. V lost 2 bases to trimming and J lost 5 bases, with 12 bases between them. Germline lookup yields CDR1 MGHDK and CDR2 SYGVNS. Here the CDR3 DNA reads TGTGCCAGCAGTGAACCTTCCCAGGGAACCGGGGAGCTGTTTTTT. It yields the protein CASSEPSQGTGELFF.

The chain is built from TRBV5-1 and TRBJ2-7; D not certain. The germline V gene has CDR1 SGHRS and CDR2 YFSETQ. This CDR3 comprises 13 residues. The ends were cut back, 2 bases at V and 0 bases at J, with 6 bases in the middle. The chain's CDR3 is CASSFQSSYEQYF. The CDR3 DNA follows: TGCGCCAGCAGCTTCCAGAGCTCCTACGAGCAGTACTTC.

This chain links TRBV4-1 with TRBJ2-1; TRBD2 aligns across 9 bases. V dropped 0 bases and J dropped 4; count of bases not matched to a gene: 7. The germline V gene has CDR1 MGHRA and CDR2 YSYEKL. The CDR3 length is 17 residues. The CDR3 region has the DNA TGCGCCAGCAGCCAAGATGGCCCTAGCGGGGTTTACAATGAGCAGTTCTTC. Protein sequence: CASSQDGPSGVYNEQFF.

The gene calls are TRBV7-6 and TRBJ2-2; 12 bases match TRBD2. From germline, CDR1 is SGHVS and CDR2 FNYEAQ. J was trimmed by 4 bases and V by 6 bases; bases with no gene match: 3. CDR3 size: 15 residues. CDR3 amino acids: CASSLAGGGTGELFF. The CDR3 bases are TGTGCCAGCAGTCTAGCGGGAGGGGGCACCGGGGAGCTGTTTTTT.

The V call is TRBV5-1, the J call TRBJ2-3, with D uncertain. The CDR3 consists of 16 residues. Germline loops: CDR1 SGHRS, CDR2 YFSETQ. Trimming removed 7 bases from V and 5 bases from J, with 23 bases in between. CDR3 protein: CASAVGPGPRKDTQYF. CDR3 sequence (DNA): TGCGCCAGCGCGGTTGGTCCGGGTCCACGTAAAGATACGCAGTATTTT.

This clone was seen a handful of times. The chain employs TRBV19 and TRBJ1-2; 7 bases fit TRBD1. The CDR3 is made up of 12 amino acids. The germline V gene has CDR1 LNHDA and CDR2 SQIVND (reference sequence). After removal of 6 bases from V and 3 bases from J, the junction contained 1 base not matched to a gene. The CDR3 DNA is TGTGCCAGTAGCGACAGGGACTATGGCTACACCTTC. The encoded protein is CASSDRDYGYTF.

For the CDR3, the DNA is TGTGCCAGCTCCGCTGCGGGGGCAGGGGCGGGTGAAGCTTTCTTT. This codes for CASSAAGAGAGEAFF. The chain links TRBV6-6 to TRBJ1-1; D is possibly TRBD1 (6 bases). Looked up from germline, CDR1 is MNHNY and CDR2 is SVGAGI (reference sequence). V was cut by 8 bases and J by 7 bases, with 23 bases left in between. The CDR3 has 15 amino acids.

This clone was picked up a small number of times. The V and J genes are TRBV7-9 and TRBJ2-2; D call uncertain. The CDR3 length is 15 residues. Trimming stripped 6 bases from V and 7 bases from J, with 18 bases between. Germline V gene sequence: CDR1 SEHNR, CDR2 FQNEAQ (reference sequence). CDR3 amino acids: CASRSRRVSDGELFF. CDR3 DNA: TGTGCCAGCAGGTCCCGCCGGGTCTCGGACGGGGAGCTGTTTTTT.

This clone is a singleton in its sample. The gene calls are TRBV7-9 and TRBJ1-1; D is uncertain. The germline V and J ends were trimmed by 2 bases and 2 bases, with 18 bases remaining between them. The CDR3 sequence is 17 residues long. Germline V lookup: CDR1 SEHNR, CDR2 FQNEAQ (reference sequence). In nucleotides, the CDR3 is TGTGCCAGCAGCTTAACCCCTAGCTGGGATCTTAACACTGAAGCTTTCTTT. Protein sequence: CASSLTPSWDLNTEAFF.

This sequence joins TRBV20-1 and TRBJ1-6, with D perhaps TRBD1 (5 bases). V dropped 3 bases and J dropped 14 bases, with 11 bases sitting between them. The CDR3 has 11 amino acids. The germline V gene has CDR1 DFQATT and CDR2 SNEGSKA (reference sequence). The DNA for the CDR3 is TGCAGTGCTAGCTTGCAGGGCACCCTCCACTTT. Its translation: CSASLQGTLHF.

The rearrangement uses TRBV28 and TRBJ1-1; a possible D gene is TRBD1 (5 bases). The CDR3 loop spans 16 amino acids. Germline CDR1 and CDR2: MDHEN and SYDVKM. The V gene lost 4 bases and the J gene lost 0 bases, with 15 bases spanning the gap. The DNA of the CDR3 is TGTGCCAGCAGTTCCCGAATCAGGGTGCTGAACACTGAAGCTTTCTTT. It translates to CASSSRIRVLNTEAFF.

V is TRBV19 and J is TRBJ2-5; 10 bases are shared with TRBD1. Germline V gives CDR1 LNHDA, CDR2 SQIVND (reference sequence). The trim removed 6 bases at V and 9 bases at J, leaving 10 bases unmatched. This CDR3 has 14 amino acids. DNA of the CDR3: TGTGCCAGTAGGCGCGTCGGACAGGGGGGATCCCAGTACTTC. Translating gives CASRRVGQGGSQYF.

V and J are TRBV4-2 and TRBJ2-1, with 8 nucleotides matching TRBD2. This CDR3 is built from 16 residues. V gave up 4 bases and J gave up 7 bases; unmatched junction bases: 12. Germline CDR1 and CDR2: LGHNA and YNFKEQ. DNA of the CDR3: TGTGCCAGCAGCCCCCTTTCGGGGGGGGCCTCGAATGAGCAGTTCTTC. Protein product: CASSPLSGGASNEQFF.